This T cell receptor (beta chain) was sequenced for a study of blood T cells in healthy people across ages. Next came a second PCR, run for about 7 to 12 cycles, which used a sample-barcoded 5' primer along with a J-beta primer mix. TCRdb processed the 5' RACE reads anew with MiXCR; each CDR3 protein has one entry. The sample has just under 750,000 distinct CDR3 sequences, 22% seen once. The germline V gene encodes CDR1 SNHLY and CDR2 FYNNEI. The CDR3 has 14 amino acids. The sample holds a few counts of this clonotype. This may be a read error, as it is one base from a much larger clone. The TCR was taken from a man aged 65 to 85 in good health. The sequenced sample consisted of blood. The rearrangement joins TRBV2 to TRBJ2-1; D may correspond to TRBD1 or TRBD2 (5 bases each). The assigned J gene may be wrong: the sequence end matches TRBJ2-5 better. As DNA, the CDR3 is TGTGCCAGCAGCCGGGGCCCCAACCAAGAGGCCCAGTACTTC. Encoded protein: CASSRGPNQEAQYF.